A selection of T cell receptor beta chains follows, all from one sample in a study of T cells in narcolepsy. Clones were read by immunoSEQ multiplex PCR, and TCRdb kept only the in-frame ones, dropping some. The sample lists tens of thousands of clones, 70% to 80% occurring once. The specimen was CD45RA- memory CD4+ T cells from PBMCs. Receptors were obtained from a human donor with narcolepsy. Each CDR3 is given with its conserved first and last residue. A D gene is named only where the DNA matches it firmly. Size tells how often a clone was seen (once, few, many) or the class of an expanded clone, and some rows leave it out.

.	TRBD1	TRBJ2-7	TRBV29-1	CSVPGQYYEQYF	TGCAGCGTTCCGGGACAGTACTACGAGCAGTACTTC
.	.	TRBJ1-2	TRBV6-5	CASRTGPPNYGYTF	TGTGCCAGCAGGACGGGGCCTCCTAACTATGGCTACACCTTC
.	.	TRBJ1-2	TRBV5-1	CASSLVAGTFYGYTF	TGCGCCAGCAGCTTGGTGGCAGGCACCTTCTATGGCTACACCTTC
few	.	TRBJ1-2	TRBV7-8	CASSLAKTADTF	TGTGCCAGCAGCTTAGCAAAGACAGCCGACACCTTC
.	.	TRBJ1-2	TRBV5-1	CASSLDGSGVGYGYTF	TGCGCCAGCAGCTTGGACGGGTCAGGGGTAGGGTATGGCTACACCTTC
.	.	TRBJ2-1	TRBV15	CATSPWVHPISNEQFF	TGTGCCACCAGCCCTTGGGTGCACCCGATATCCAATGAGCAGTTCTTC
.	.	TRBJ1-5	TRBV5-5	CASSPVRGANQPQHF	TGTGCCAGCAGCCCCGTCAGGGGAGCGAATCAGCCCCAGCATTTT
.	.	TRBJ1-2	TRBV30	CAWRNGGGYGYTF	TGTGCCTGGAGGAACGGAGGAGGCTATGGCTACACCTTC
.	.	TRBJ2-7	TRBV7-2	CASSQGGGRASYEQYF	TGTGCCAGCAGCCAGGGGGGCGGGCGGGCCTCCTACGAGCAGTACTTC
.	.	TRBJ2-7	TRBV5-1	CASSPASRTPTYEQYF	TGCGCCAGCAGCCCTGCCAGCCGGACACCTACCTACGAGCAGTACTTC
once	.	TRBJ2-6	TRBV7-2	CASSDYRGGGANVPTF	TGTGCCAGCAGCGATTACAGGGGTGGAGGGGCCAACGTCCCGACTTTC
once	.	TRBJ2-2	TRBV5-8	CASSAGHLETGELFF	TGTGCCAGCAGCGCGGGACACCTCGAGACCGGGGAGCTGTTTTTT
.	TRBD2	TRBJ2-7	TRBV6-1	CATTGTSGIHEQYF	TGTGCCACCACCGGGACTAGCGGGATCCACGAGCAGTACTTC
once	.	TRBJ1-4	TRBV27	CASSGLVGEKLFF	TGTGCCAGCTCTGGCCTTGTTGGTGAAAAACTGTTTTTT
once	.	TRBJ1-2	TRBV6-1	CASSEEFDHYGYTF	TGTGCCAGCAGTGAAGAGTTCGACCACTATGGCTACACCTTC
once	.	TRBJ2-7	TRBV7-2	CASSLGPQTYEQYF	TGTGCCAGCAGCTTAGGACCGCAGACCTACGAGCAGTACTTC
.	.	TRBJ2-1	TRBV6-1	CASSGAVHNEQFF	TGTGCCAGCAGTGGGGCCGTTCACAATGAGCAGTTCTTC
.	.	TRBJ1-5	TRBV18	CASSPLPLGGNQPQHF	TGTGCCAGCTCACCACTACCCCTGGGGGGCAATCAGCCCCAGCATTTT
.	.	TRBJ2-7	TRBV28	CASSSSSNEQYF	TGTGCCAGCAGTTCCAGTTCCAACGAGCAGTACTTC
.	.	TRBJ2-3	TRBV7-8	CASSLEAWGGTQYF	TGTGCCAGCAGCTTAGAGGCGTGGGGTGGTACGCAGTATTTT
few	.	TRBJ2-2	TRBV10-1	CASSESRGANTGELFF	TGCGCCAGCAGTGAGTCAAGAGGGGCAAACACCGGGGAGCTGTTTTTT
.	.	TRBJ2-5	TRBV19	CASSIAGTETQYF	TGTGCCAGTAGTATAGCAGGGACCGAGACCCAGTACTTC
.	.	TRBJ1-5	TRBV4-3	CASSQIDGNQPQHF	TGCGCCAGCAGCCAAATCGACGGAAATCAGCCCCAGCATTTT
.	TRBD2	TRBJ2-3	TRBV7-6	CASSLVKGGPGLGSLGTQYF	TGTGCCAGCAGCTTAGTCAAGGGGGGCCCGGGACTAGGTTCGTTAGGTACGCAGTATTTT
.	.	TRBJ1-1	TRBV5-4	CASTSRAGRMWTEAFF	TGTGCCAGCACCTCCAGGGCAGGGAGGATGTGGACTGAAGCTTTCTTT
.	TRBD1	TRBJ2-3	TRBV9	CASSVGVGGDTQYF	TGTGCCAGCAGCGTAGGCGTAGGGGGCGATACGCAGTATTTT
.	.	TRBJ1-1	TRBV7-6	CASSFLAGQGGNTEAFF	TGTGCCAGCAGCTTCCTCGCAGGGCAAGGTGGGAACACTGAAGCTTTCTTT
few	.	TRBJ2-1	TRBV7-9	CASSLARGFNEQFF	TGTGCCAGCAGCTTAGCCCGGGGTTTCAATGAGCAGTTCTTC
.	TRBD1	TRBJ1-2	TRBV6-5	CASSFQIDRGNYGYTF	TGTGCCAGCAGTTTCCAAATCGACAGGGGTAACTATGGCTACACCTTC
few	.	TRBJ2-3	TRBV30	CAWIQAELNTQYF	TGTGCCTGGATACAGGCCGAGCTAAATACGCAGTATTTT
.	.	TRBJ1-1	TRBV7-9	CASSLGSAGAAFF	TGTGCCAGCAGCTTAGGTTCGGCAGGGGCAGCTTTCTTT
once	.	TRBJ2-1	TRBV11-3	CASSSQGGNEQFF	TGTGCCAGCAGCTCTCAGGGTGGGAATGAGCAGTTCTTC
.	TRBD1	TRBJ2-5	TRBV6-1	CASSSGDRIETQYF	TGTGCCAGCAGTTCCGGGGACAGGATAGAGACCCAGTACTTC
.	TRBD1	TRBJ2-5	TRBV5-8	CASSLAGTGAKTQYF	TGTGCCAGCAGCCTCGCTGGGACAGGGGCTAAGACCCAGTACTTC
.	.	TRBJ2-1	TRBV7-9	CASSRELGASGNEQFF	TGTGCCAGCAGCCGCGAGTTGGGGGCCTCGGGGAATGAGCAGTTCTTC
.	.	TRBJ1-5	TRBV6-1	CASSEWGERNQPQHF	TGTGCCAGCAGTGAATGGGGCGAGCGCAATCAGCCCCAGCATTTT
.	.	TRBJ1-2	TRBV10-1	CASSGKSGGRSGYTF	TGCGCCAGCAGTGGGAAAAGTGGGGGGCGGTCTGGCTACACCTTC
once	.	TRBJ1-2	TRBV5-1	CASSVSGKDGYTF	TGCGCCAGCAGTGTTTCAGGGAAAGATGGCTACACCTTC
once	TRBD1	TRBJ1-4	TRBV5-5	CASSRLVNDRVSTNEKLFF	TGTGCCAGCAGCCGCTTGGTCAATGACAGGGTGTCAACTAATGAAAAACTGTTTTTT
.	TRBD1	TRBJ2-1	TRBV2	CASNRQGVYNEQFF	TGTGCCAGCAACCGACAGGGGGTTTACAATGAGCAGTTCTTC
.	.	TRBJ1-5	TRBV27	CASSPGVKGQPQHF	TGTGCCAGCAGTCCAGGAGTCAAGGGCCAGCCCCAGCATTTT
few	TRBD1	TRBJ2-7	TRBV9	CASSPGQGLGEQYF	TGTGCCAGCAGCCCAGGACAGGGGCTGGGCGAGCAGTACTTC